The clone carrying this TCR beta chain was recorded a few times. The method was immunoSEQ multiplex PCR; TCRdb's version includes in-frame clones alone and lacks a portion of them. The table shows fewer than 35,000 clones, with roughly 85% occurring only once. The sample belongs to a study of blood T cell repertoires in COVID-19. Per germline, CDR1 LNHNV and CDR2 YYDKDF (reference sequence). V shed 1 base and J shed 2 bases, with 14 bases lying between them. CDR3 length: 16 amino acids. The J gene is TRBJ1-2, the V gene TRBV15; D gene unclear. The TCR sequence derives from a man older than 75 with active COVID-19. The sequencing sample was made of peripheral blood. The CDR3 here is CATSRGRETPNYGYTF. The CDR3 DNA is TGTGCCACCAGCAGAGGTAGGGAGACTCCAAACTATGGCTACACCTTC.